The TCR beta chain described here comes from a study of patients and donors after allogeneic stem cell transplantation (TCRdb year 2020). Libraries were prepared through RT-PCR. TCRdb shows the sequencer as NextSeq 550. Through fastp at Q25 and MiXCR, TCRdb rebuilt clones from the public reads, retaining in-frame beta chains. Rows merge per CDR3 protein into single entries with the most common DNA and genes. The sample table shows 190,000 or so distinct CDR3 sequences, and 38% are seen once. Of the sample, roughly 10% is held by the ten largest clones. Trimming at the junction amounts to 4 bases on V and 4 bases on J, and the germline ends lie 14 bases apart. In the germline V gene, CDR1 corresponds to SGHRS and CDR2 to YFSETQ. The CDR3 measures 14 amino acids from cysteine to phenylalanine. CDR3 DNA is the only sequence kept; it has 42 bases, read in frame from the first base. About this clonotype itself: Its antigen remains unidentified. No base quality values were provided; no much bigger clone lies one nucleotide off.

This sequence was found in a human donor who was either an allogeneic HSCT recipient or a stem cell or donor lymphocyte infusion donor (not recorded which). It is not recorded whose cells these are; they may come from a transplant donor. The sequencing sample was made of blood, either unsorted or a sorted T cell fraction (not recorded which). Recombination connected TRBV5-1 to TRBJ1-1; the D region possibly corresponds to TRBD1 (6 bases align). The DNA reads TGCGCCAGCAGCCTGTCAGGGGATGGCACTGAAGCTTTCTTT. Its translation reads: CASSLSGDGTEAFF. Extended through the reference TRBV5-1 and TRBJ1-1 proteins, this CDR3 yields the full variable domain: KAGVTQTPRYLIKTRGQQVTLSCSPISGHRSVSWYQQTPGQGLQFLFEYFSETQRNKGNFPGRFSGRQFSNSRSEMNVSTLELGDSALYLCASSLSGDGTEAFFGQGTRLTVV.